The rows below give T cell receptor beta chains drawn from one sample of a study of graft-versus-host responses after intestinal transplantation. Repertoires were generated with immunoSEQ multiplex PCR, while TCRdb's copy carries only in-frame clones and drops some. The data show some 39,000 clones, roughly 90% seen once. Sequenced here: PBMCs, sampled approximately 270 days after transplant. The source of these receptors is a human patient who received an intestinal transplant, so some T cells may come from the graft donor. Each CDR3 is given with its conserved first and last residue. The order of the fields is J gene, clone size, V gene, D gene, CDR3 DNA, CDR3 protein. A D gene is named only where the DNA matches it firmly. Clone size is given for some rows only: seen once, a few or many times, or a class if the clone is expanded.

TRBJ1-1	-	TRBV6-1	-	TGTGCCAGCAGTGTGGAGGGGATGAACACTGAAGCTTTCTTT	CASSVEGMNTEAFF
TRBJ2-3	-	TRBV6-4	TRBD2	TGTGCCAGCAGTCGTAGCGGGGGGGGCACAGATACGCAGTATTTT	CASSRSGGGTDTQYF
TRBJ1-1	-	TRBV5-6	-	TGTGCCAGCAACCTTGTTGGGGGGGCCCCTGAAGCTTTCTTT	CASNLVGGAPEAFF
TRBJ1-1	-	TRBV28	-	TGTGCCAGCAGTCATACAGGGAACACTGAAGCTTTCTTT	CASSHTGNTEAFF
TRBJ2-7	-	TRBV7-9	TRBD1	TGTGCCAGCAGCGGGACAGGGGCCTACGAGCAGTACTTC	CASSGTGAYEQYF
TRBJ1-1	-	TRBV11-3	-	TGTGCCAGCTTCATGGGGTCCGGAAACACTGAAGCTTTCTTT	CASFMGSGNTEAFF
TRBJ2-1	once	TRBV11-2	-	TGTGCCAGCAGCTTAGGCGAGGAGCAGTTCTTC	CASSLGEEQFF
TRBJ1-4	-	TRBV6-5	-	TGTGCCAGCAGTGGGGGGCAACCGAATGAAAAACTGTTTTTT	CASSGGQPNEKLFF
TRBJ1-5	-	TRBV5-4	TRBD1	TGTGCCAGCAGCTTGGGACAGGGGTTGGGTCAGCCCCAGCATTTT	CASSLGQGLGQPQHF
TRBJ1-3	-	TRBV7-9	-	TGTGCCAGCAGCTTAGGAGTAAACACCATATATTTT	CASSLGVNTIYF
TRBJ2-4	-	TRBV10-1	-	TGCGCCAGCAGTGAGACCCTCTGGGGAGCCAAAAACATTCAGTACTTC	CASSETLWGAKNIQYF
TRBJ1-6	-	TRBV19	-	TGTGCCAGTAGTATCGACAATTCACCCCTCCACTTT	CASSIDNSPLHF
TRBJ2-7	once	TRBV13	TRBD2	TGTGCCAGCAGCGGGACTAGCGGGGGGCCGAGCTCCTACGAGCAGTACTTC	CASSGTSGGPSSYEQYF
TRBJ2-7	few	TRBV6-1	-	TGTGCCAGCACCTTACCCTCCTACGAGCAGTACTTC	CASTLPSYEQYF
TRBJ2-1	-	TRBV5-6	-	TGTGCCAGCAGCTTTTTCAGGACTATAAGTGAGCAGTTCTTC	CASSFFRTISEQFF
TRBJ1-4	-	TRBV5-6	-	TGTGCCAGCAGCGATACAGCGGTTGTCGAAAAACTGTTTTTT	CASSDTAVVEKLFF
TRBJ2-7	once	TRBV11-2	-	TGTGCCAGCAGCTTAGGATCGGCGCTGTACGTGATCGAGCAGTACTTC	CASSLGSALYVIEQYF
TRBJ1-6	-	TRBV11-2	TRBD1	TGTGCCAGCAGTTATACAGGGGTGGATTCACCCCTCCACTTT	CASSYTGVDSPLHF
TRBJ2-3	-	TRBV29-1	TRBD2	TGCAGCGTCGAAGGTCTAGCGGGGGCTTTT	CSVEGLAGAF
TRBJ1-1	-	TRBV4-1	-	TGCGCCAGCAGCCAAGCCCACAACTGGAACACTGAAGCTTTCTTT	CASSQAHNWNTEAFF
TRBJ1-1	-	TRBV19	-	TGTGCCAGTATGGGGCACACTGAAGCTTTCTTT	CASMGHTEAFF
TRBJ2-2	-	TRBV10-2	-	TGCGCCAGCAGTGTGGGGGGGCGGGGCACCGGGGAGCTGTTTTTT	CASSVGGRGTGELFF
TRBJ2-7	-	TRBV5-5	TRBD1	TGTGCCAGCAGCGCGGGGACAGGGGGGTCCTACGAGCAGTACTTC	CASSAGTGGSYEQYF
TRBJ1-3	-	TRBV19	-	TGTGCCAGTAGTATCCGGCAGGCTGGAAACACCATATATTTT	CASSIRQAGNTIYF
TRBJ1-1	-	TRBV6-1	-	TGTGCCAGCAGTGACGACGGTCGGCAGGGGATAAACACTGAAGCTTTCTTT	CASSDDGRQGINTEAFF
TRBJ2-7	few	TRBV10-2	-	TGCGCCAGCATGGACAGCTCCTACGAGCAGTACTTC	CASMDSSYEQYF
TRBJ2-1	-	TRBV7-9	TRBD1	TGTGCCAGCAGCATAGGGACAGGGGTGGGAGATGAGCAGTTCTTC	CASSIGTGVGDEQFF
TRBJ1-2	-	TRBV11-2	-	TGTGCCAGCAGCTTAGATGGGATGATAGTACGGGGCTACACCTTC	CASSLDGMIVRGYTF
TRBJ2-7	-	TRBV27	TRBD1	TGTGCCAGCAGTCCCCTCTCCCCTGGGACAGGGACCTACGAGCAGTACTTC	CASSPLSPGTGTYEQYF
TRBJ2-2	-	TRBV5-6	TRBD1	TGTGCCAGCAGCCACGGGACAGGACTGACCGGGGAGCTGTTTTTT	CASSHGTGLTGELFF
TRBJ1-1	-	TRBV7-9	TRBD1	TGTGCCAGCAGCTTTAAGGGGGCGCATCACACTGAAGCTTTCTTT	CASSFKGAHHTEAFF
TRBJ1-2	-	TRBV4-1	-	TGCGCCAGCAGCCAAGACAGGGTAGACTATGGCTACACCTTC	CASSQDRVDYGYTF
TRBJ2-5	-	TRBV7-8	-	TGTGCCAGCAGCTCAACAGGGAGTCGGGGAGAGACCCAGTACTTC	CASSSTGSRGETQYF
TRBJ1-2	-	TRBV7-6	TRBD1	TGTGCCAGCAGCGAAAGGACAGGGTGGTATGGCTACACCTTC	CASSERTGWYGYTF
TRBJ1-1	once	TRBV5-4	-	TGTGCCAGCAGCTTTCAGGGGAACACTGAAGCTTTCTTT	CASSFQGNTEAFF
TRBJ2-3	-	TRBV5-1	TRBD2	TGCGCCAGCAGCGCCGGGGGGGCCCCCAACACAGATACGCAGTATTTT	CASSAGGAPNTDTQYF
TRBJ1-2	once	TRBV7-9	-	TGTGCCAGCAGCCAAAAGGGGGATAACTATGGCTACACCTTC	CASSQKGDNYGYTF
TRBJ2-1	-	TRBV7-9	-	TGTGCCAGCAGCTTAGAGTCCCCAGAGCAGTTCTTC	CASSLESPEQFF
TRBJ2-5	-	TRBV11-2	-	TGTGCCAGCAGCTCGTATGCTAGTCAAGTGGAAGAGACCCAGTACTTC	CASSSYASQVEETQYF
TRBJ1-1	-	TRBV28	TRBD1	TGTGCCAGCCCGTCCTCGACAGGGGCGTCCGAAGCTTTCTTT	CASPSSTGASEAFF
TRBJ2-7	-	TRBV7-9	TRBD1	TGTGCCAGCAGCTTGCCGGACAGGGGATCCTACGAGCAGTACTTC	CASSLPDRGSYEQYF
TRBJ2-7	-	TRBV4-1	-	TGCGCCAGCAGCCAACAACCTGGGGAGCAGTACTTC	CASSQQPGEQYF
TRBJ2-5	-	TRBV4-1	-	TGCGCCAGCAGCCAAGGAGGGTCGGGAGAGACCCAGTACTTC	CASSQGGSGETQYF
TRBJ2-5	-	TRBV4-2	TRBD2	TGTGCCAGCAGCCAAGGGACTAGCGGGGGTGGGGAGACCCAGTACTTC	CASSQGTSGGGETQYF
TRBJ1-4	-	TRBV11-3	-	TGTGCCAGCAGCTTATCCTCCGTCCCAAATGAAAAACTGTTTTTT	CASSLSSVPNEKLFF
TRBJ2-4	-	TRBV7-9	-	TGTGCCAGCAGCTTAGAGCCGATTGGTTCAGTCGCCAAAAACATTCAGTACTTC	CASSLEPIGSVAKNIQYF
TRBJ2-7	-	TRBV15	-	TGTGCCACCAGCGACAGGTACGAGCAGTACTTC	CATSDRYEQYF
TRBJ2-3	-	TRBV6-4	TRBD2	TGTGCCAGCAGCCCGAGAACACTAGCGGGGTTCCCCACAGATACGCAGTATTTT	CASSPRTLAGFPTDTQYF
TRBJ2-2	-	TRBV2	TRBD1	TGTGCCAGCAGGGACAGGGTAAAGGACACCGGGGAGCTGTTTTTT	CASRDRVKDTGELFF
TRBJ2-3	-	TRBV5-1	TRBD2	TGCGCCAGCAGCTTGGCCATAGGCGGGGGGGCCACAGATACGCAGTATTTT	CASSLAIGGGATDTQYF
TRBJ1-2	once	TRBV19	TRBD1	TGTGCCAGTAGTTCTCGCCAGGGGGCCGGCTATGGCTACACCTTC	CASSSRQGAGYGYTF
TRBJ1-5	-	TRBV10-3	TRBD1	TGTGCCATCAGTGAGACAGGGGAGGTTTATCAGCCCCAGCATTTT	CAISETGEVYQPQHF
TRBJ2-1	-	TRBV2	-	TGTGCCAGCAGTGGGGCCCAGACCTACAATGAGCAGTTCTTC	CASSGAQTYNEQFF
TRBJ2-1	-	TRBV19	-	TGTGCCAGTAGTATAGGACTCTACAATGAGCAGTTCTTC	CASSIGLYNEQFF
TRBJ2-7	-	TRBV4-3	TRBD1	TGCGCCAGCAGCCGGGACAGTCAGTCCTACGAGCAGTACTTC	CASSRDSQSYEQYF
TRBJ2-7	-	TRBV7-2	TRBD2	TGTGCCAGCAGCCCAGCGGGGGGCTCCTACGAGCAGTACTTC	CASSPAGGSYEQYF